The present TCR beta chain was sequenced within a study of CD8 T cells in Susac syndrome. Broader study findings: TCR sequencing and HLA analysis covered a relatively small number of individuals.

Sequencing of TCR beta was performed on blood CD8+ T cells and on blood CD4+ T cells. FACS was used to enrich TEMRA cells, whereas the CD8+ and CD4+ T cells were obtained by negative isolation. V shed 2 bases and J 5 bases; nucleotides not matched to a gene: 11. Germline assignment: CDR1 MNHEY and CDR2 SVGEGT. The CDR3 covers 16 residues. RNA totalling 0.5 to 1 ug underwent reverse transcription with random hexamers. Multiplex immunoSEQ PCR targeted 54 Vbeta and 13 Jbeta TCR beta segments. TCRdb used MiXCR to reprocess the immunoSEQ multiplex PCR reads, holding one entry per CDR3 protein. The table shows approximately 110,000 distinct CDR3 sequences, with 85% to 95% occurring only once. A remark on this clonotype: Its specificity is unknown.

Sequencing was performed on CD8+ T cells from PBMCs. The receptor was isolated from a human donor with multiple sclerosis. The chain is built from TRBV6-2 or TRBV6-3 and TRBJ2-7; 8 bases line up with TRBD1. The CDR3 spells CASSYTPMDRVHEQYF. The CDR3 DNA follows: TGTGCCAGCAGTTACACCCCAATGGACAGGGTCCACGAGCAGTACTTC.